This TCR beta chain came from a study of technical replicates of blood from a few donors (TCRdb year 2017). Libraries were constructed by the immunoSEQ multiplex PCR assay. TCRdb limited this immuneACCESS table to in-frame rearrangements with V and J called. A share of clones is missing; checked studies link under half to unresolved V genes, and the rest is unexplained. This sample comprises 80,000 to 100,000 clones, 95% to 96% of them detected only once. The ten largest clones add up to approximately 0.37% of the sample. For this chain, trimming is 6 bases at the V end and 2 bases at the J end, and the number of junction bases without a gene match is 6. Based on the germline V gene, the CDR1 and CDR2 sequences are MRHNA and SNTAGT. From the cysteine through the phenylalanine, the CDR3 covers 14 amino acids. The only DNA kept is the CDR3, 42 bases in frame from the first base. On this clone: The clone's antigen remains unknown. Base quality data are lacking; no much larger clone is found one base away.

The rearranged chain carries TRBV6-4 and TRBJ1-1, with TRBD1 matching 7 junction bases. The source material was T cells isolated from PBMCs. The sequence derives from a human donor in good health. The CDR3 sequence is CASREQGTNTEAFF. The sequence in DNA is TGTGCCAGCAGAGAACAGGGGACCAACACTGAAGCTTTCTTT.